This entry lists 21 T cell receptor beta chains sequenced from one sample in a study of identical twins. Each CDR3 protein is one row after TCRdb ran MiXCR on the 5' RACE reads. The table shows about 530,000 distinct CDR3 sequences, with about a fifth occurring only once. The same sample was also used in a study of yellow fever vaccine responses in identical twins.

Input material: CD4+ T cells sorted from blood. The receptors derive from a woman aged 18-35 years in good health.

This chain links TRBV2 with TRBJ2-1; the D is unclear. This CDR3 is 15 amino acids long. The V and J ends lost 3 bases and 4 bases respectively, with 13 bases between them. CDR1 is SNHLY and CDR2 is FYNNEI in the germline V gene. CDR3 DNA: TGTGCCAGCAGTGAGGATTTAGTCCCTTACAATGAGCAGTTCTTC. It codes for CASSEDLVPYNEQFF. Combining the CDR3 with reference TRBV2 and TRBJ2-1 gives the whole variable domain EPEVTQTPSHQVTQMGQEVILRCVPISNHLYFYWYRQILGQKVEFLVSFYNNEISEKSEIFDDQFSVERPDGSNFTLKIRSTKLEDSAMYFCASSEDLVPYNEQFFGPGTRLTVL.

There are many counts of this clonotype. The chain is built from TRBV7-3 and TRBJ2-1; 9 nucleotides line up with TRBD2. Trimming removed 0 bases from V and 9 bases from J; junction bases left unmatched: 3. Germline CDR1 SGHTA, CDR2 FQGTGA. The CDR3 spans 14 residues. CDR3 protein: CASSLTTSGFEQFF. The DNA for the CDR3 is TGTGCCAGCAGCTTAACAACTAGCGGGTTTGAGCAGTTCTTC. The variable domain in full, completed from reference TRBV7-3 and TRBJ2-1, reads GAGVSQTPSNKVTEKGKYVELRCDPISGHTALYWYRQSLGQGPEFLIYFQGTGAADDSGLPNDRFFAVRPEGSVSTLKIQRTERGDSAVYLCASSLTTSGFEQFFGPGTRLTVL.

For the CDR3, the DNA is TGTGCCAGCAGCTTAGAGGTCAGACGGGCCCCCCACGAGCAGTACTTC. Its translation is CASSLEVRRAPHEQYF. This rearrangement joins TRBV7-9 to TRBJ2-7; D remains ambiguous. Germline loops: CDR1 SEHNR, CDR2 FQNEAQ (reference sequence). The ends were cut back, 1 base at V and 5 bases at J, with 18 bases in the middle. There are 16 residues in the CDR3.

This clonotype was observed a handful of times. The J gene is TRBJ1-1, the V gene TRBV12-3 or TRBV12-4; 8 nucleotides line up with TRBD1. CDR3 length: 16 amino acids. After removal of 5 bases from V and 2 bases from J, the junction contained 10 bases not matched to a gene. In DNA form, the CDR3 reads TGTGCCAGCAGTCCCGGGGCAGGGGGCCCCAACACTGAAGCTTTCTTT. This translates into CASSPGAGGPNTEAFF.

V and J are TRBV2 and TRBJ2-5; the D gene is possibly TRBD2 (6 bases). This CDR3 is 16 amino acids long. Trimming cost V 1 base and J 3 bases, with 15 bases left between them. CDR1 is SNHLY and CDR2 is FYNNEI in the germline V gene. CDR3 coding DNA: TGTGCCAGCAGTGAAGTCCAGCTAGCGTACAAAGAGACCCAGTACTTC. Protein sequence: CASSEVQLAYKETQYF.

The J gene is TRBJ2-7, the V gene TRBV12-3 or TRBV12-4; TRBD2 aligns across 7 bases. Trimming removed 8 bases from V and 3 bases from J; junction bases left unmatched: 13. The CDR3 is made up of 15 amino acids. CDR3 sequence: CASSAGGFGGYEQYV. The CDR3 coding sequence is TGTGCCAGCTCCGCCGGGGGGTTTGGAGGCTACGAGCAGTACGTC.

Written as DNA, the CDR3 is TGTGCCAGCAGCCCTACGGGACAGCAAGAGACCCAGTACTTC. Amino acids: CASSPTGQQETQYF. The chain carries TRBV7-7 and TRBJ2-5, with 7 nucleotides matching TRBD1. CDR3 length: 14 amino acids. The germline CDR1 and CDR2 sequences are SSHAT and FNYEAQ (reference sequence). V was pared by 5 bases and J by 2 bases, with 5 bases of the junction left unmatched. Based on the CDR3 plus reference TRBV7-7 and TRBJ2-5, the full variable domain is GAGVSQSPRYKVTKRGQDVTLRCDPISSHATLYWYQQALGQGPEFLTYFNYEAQPDKSGLPSDRFSAERPEGSISTLTIQRTEQRDSAMYRCASSPTGQQETQYFGPGTRLLVL.

This clonotype was detected a few times. The chain links TRBV2 to TRBJ2-7; possible D gene TRBD2, 6 bases. V dropped 6 bases and J dropped 4 bases, with 7 bases sitting between them. CDR3 length: 11 residues. Germline loops: CDR1 SNHLY, CDR2 FYNNEI. CDR3 DNA sequence: TGTGCCAGCAGGGAGGGGTACGAGCAGTACTTC. Its translation is CASREGYEQYF. The complete variable domain, with remaining parts taken from reference TRBV2 and TRBJ2-7, reads EPEVTQTPSHQVTQMGQEVILRCVPISNHLYFYWYRQILGQKVEFLVSFYNNEISEKSEIFDDQFSVERPDGSNFTLKIRSTKLEDSAMYFCASREGYEQYFGPGTRLTVT.

The rearrangement uses TRBV12-3 or TRBV12-4 and TRBJ1-1; D is ambiguous. CDR3 length: 15 residues. Trimming cost V 8 bases and J 2 bases, with 18 bases left between them. The CDR3: CASYLLRLANTEAFF. CDR3 in DNA: TGTGCCAGCTACCTCTTGAGGCTGGCCAACACTGAAGCTTTCTTT.

This clonotype occurred a few times. The chain employs TRBV20-1 and TRBJ1-2; a possible D gene is TRBD1 (5 bases). This CDR3 contains 13 residues. CDR1 and CDR2 (germline): DFQATT, SNEGSKA (reference sequence). The V gene lost 1 base and the J gene lost 9 bases, with 15 bases spanning the gap. The DNA for the CDR3 is TGCAGTGCTAGAGTCCTCGGCAGGGTGAGCTACACCTTC. Translation: CSARVLGRVSYTF.

In this sample, this clonotype turned up a few times. V and J are TRBV28 and TRBJ1-5; D remains ambiguous. Between the trimmed V and J ends, which lost 5 bases and 6 bases, there was a span of 11 bases. The CDR3 runs to 13 residues. CDR1 is MDHEN, CDR2 SYDVKM, per germline. CDR3 DNA sequence: TGTGCCAGCAGTCCCAGCGGGTCTCAGCCCCAGCATTTT. Encoded protein: CASSPSGSQPQHF.

There are a few counts of this clonotype. The chain joins TRBV12-3 or TRBV12-4 to TRBJ1-4; D is ambiguous. This CDR3 comprises 12 residues. V was trimmed by 6 bases and J by 8 bases, leaving 10 bases between them. The CDR3 reads CASRVFGEKLFF. CDR3 coding DNA: TGTGCCAGCAGGGTTTTTGGAGAAAAACTGTTTTTT.

This chain uses TRBV20-1 with TRBJ2-7; 12 bases map to TRBD2. This CDR3 spans 13 amino acids. The junction had 3 bases not matched to a gene; V was cut back by 8 bases and J by 1 base. Germline values: CDR1 DFQATT, CDR2 SNEGSKA (reference sequence). The CDR3 sequence: CSTGLAGSYEQYF. The CDR3 DNA is TGCAGTACTGGACTAGCGGGATCCTACGAGCAGTACTTC.

V and J are TRBV12-3 or TRBV12-4 and TRBJ2-7; TRBD2 is a possible D gene (5 bases). The CDR3 consists of 12 residues. V shed 5 bases and J shed 3 bases, with 8 bases lying between them. In DNA form, the CDR3 reads TGTGCCAGCAGTACCCGGGACTACGAGCAGTACTTC. It specifies CASSTRDYEQYF.

This clonotype has only a few counts. The chain recombines TRBV4-1 with TRBJ2-2, with D possibly being TRBD1 or TRBD2 (6 bases each). The CDR3 is made up of 15 amino acids. Per the germline V gene, CDR1 is MGHRA and CDR2 is YSYEKL. With 1 base removed from V and 4 bases from J, the gap between germline ends came to 10 bases. The CDR3 sequence: CASSQGGAPTGELFF. CDR3 coding DNA: TGCGCCAGCAGCCAAGGGGGGGCGCCCACCGGGGAGCTGTTTTTT.

Only a few counts were recorded for this clonotype. The chain joins TRBV11-2 to TRBJ2-7, with TRBD1 matching 7 bases. Germline assignment: CDR1 SGHAT and CDR2 FQNNGV. This CDR3 spans 20 amino acids. The V segment lost 2 bases and the J segment 4 bases; nucleotides outside the gene matches: 23. This CDR3 is CASSLRSSASVGDRTYEQYV. In nucleotides, the CDR3 is TGTGCCAGCAGCTTACGGAGTTCGGCGTCCGTTGGGGACAGAACTTACGAGCAGTACGTC.

This clonotype was seen more than once but under ten times. An end of the junction does not agree with germline; a read error may underlie this. The rearrangement links TRBV12-3 or TRBV12-4 to TRBJ2-1; TRBD2 might be the D (5 bases). CDR3 length equals 11 residues. CDR3 DNA sequence: TGTGCCAGCTACTCATCTAGCCGCCGGGTCTTC. This codes for CASYSSSRRVF.

This clonotype was seen repeatedly, ten times or more. This chain links TRBV9 with TRBJ2-1, with 7 bases aligning to TRBD2. V was clipped by 1 base and J by 0 bases; unmatched bases: 1. Germline loops: CDR1 SGDLS, CDR2 YYNGEE. This CDR3 region has 15 residues. CDR3 in DNA: TGTGCCAGCAGCGTAAGACTAGCCTCCTACAATGAGCAGTTCTTC. Encoded protein: CASSVRLASYNEQFF.

The J gene is TRBJ2-1, the V gene TRBV27; D uncertain. The CDR3 is 12 amino acids. V was shortened by 8 bases and J by 5 bases, with 10 bases between the two germline ends. Germline V gene sequence: CDR1 MNHEY, CDR2 SMNVEV (reference sequence). CDR3 coding DNA: TGTGCCAGCCGTTGGGCGGACAATGAGCAGTTCTTC. The encoded protein is CASRWADNEQFF.

This clonotype appeared a few times. This chain joins TRBV12-3 or TRBV12-4 and TRBJ2-3; TRBD2 matches at 14 bases. The ends lost 4 bases at V and 6 bases at J; junction bases unmatched: 6. The CDR3 totals 16 residues. The CDR3 bases are TGTGCCAGCAGTTGGGGGACTAGCGGGGGCGGGGATACGCAGTATTTT. It translates to CASSWGTSGGGDTQYF.

V is TRBV6-1 and J is TRBJ2-2; 11 positions match TRBD1. J was trimmed by 7 bases and V by 5 bases; bases with no gene match: 6. The CDR3 consists of 15 residues. Looked up from germline, CDR1 is MNHNS and CDR2 is SASEGT. CDR3 sequence reads: CASSRGQGAGGELFF. CDR3 DNA: TGTGCCAGCAGTAGAGGACAGGGGGCTGGCGGGGAGCTGTTTTTT.